A single sample is the source of the 21 T cell receptor beta chains below, sequenced in a study of early T cells in non-severe SARS-CoV-2 infection. TCRdb passed the 5' RACE reads through MiXCR, listing each CDR3 protein once. This table has about 22,000 distinct CDR3 sequences, roughly 4% appearing once. Sequenced input: whole blood. The receptors shown here come from an adult who was a healthcare worker with PCR-confirmed SARS-CoV-2 infection or an uninfected control (not recorded which).

This clonotype showed up many times. V gene TRBV20-1 combines with J gene TRBJ2-4, with 10 positions matching TRBD2. The CDR3 consists of 18 residues. Trimming at V came to 6 bases and at J to 3 bases, leaving 17 bases not matched to a gene. CDR1 is DFQATT, CDR2 SNEGSKA, per germline (reference sequence). CDR3 region: CSAPRTSGVGQVKNIQYF. CDR3 coding DNA: TGCAGTGCGCCCCGGACTAGCGGAGTGGGGCAGGTCAAAAACATTCAGTACTTC.

This clonotype was counted ten times or more. The chain uses TRBV28 and TRBJ1-6, with TRBD1 matching over 7 bases. Germline V CDR1 and CDR2: MDHEN, SYDVKM. The V and J ends lost 6 bases and 6 bases, in that order; junction bases with no gene match: 11. This CDR3 region has 16 residues. The CDR3 DNA follows: TGTGCCAGCAGCCCAAGACAGGGAATGGGTAATTCACCCCTCCACTTT. It is translated as CASSPRQGMGNSPLHF.

This clonotype was counted many times. The chain combines TRBV7-8 with TRBJ2-7; TRBD2 matches 10 bases. Germline V gene lookup returns CDR1 SGHVS and CDR2 FQNEAQ. V gave up 9 bases and J gave up 2 bases; unmatched junction bases: 1. The CDR3 runs 12 residues. The CDR3 DNA reads TGTGCCAGTACTAGCGGGACCTACGAGCAGTACTTC. Its protein product is CASTSGTYEQYF.

In its sample, this clonotype was seen many times. The gene calls are TRBV5-4 and TRBJ2-1; no clear D. The CDR3 extends over 11 amino acids. V was cut by 5 bases and J by 8 bases, with 8 bases left in between. The germline CDR1 and CDR2 sequences are SGHNT and YYREEE (reference sequence). The CDR3 sequence: CASSLLDEQFF. CDR3 nucleotides: TGTGCCAGCAGTCTTTTGGATGAGCAGTTCTTC.

This clonotype was observed at least ten times. The chain uses TRBV12-3 or TRBV12-4 and TRBJ2-2, with 11 bases aligning to TRBD1. Trimming took 5 bases from V and 1 from J; bases not matched to a gene: 18. CDR3 length equals 21 residues. CDR3 in amino acids: CASSQRTGGLRRHLNTGELFF. CDR3 nucleotides: TGTGCCAGCAGTCAACGGACAGGGGGCCTACGGCGCCACCTGAACACCGGGGAGCTGTTTTTT.

This clonotype was observed at least ten times. The genes are TRBV28 and TRBJ2-1; D remains unclear. V was trimmed by 4 bases and J by 10 bases, leaving 11 bases between them. CDR3 length: 12 residues. Germline V gene lookup returns CDR1 MDHEN and CDR2 SYDVKM. The CDR3: CASSSEAQEQFF. In DNA, the CDR3 is TGTGCCAGCAGTTCCGAGGCCCAAGAGCAGTTCTTC.

This clonotype was observed at least ten times. V usage is TRBV7-9 and J usage is TRBJ2-7; 11 bases are shared with TRBD1. The CDR3 spans 15 residues. Germline CDR1 reads SEHNR; CDR2 reads FQNEAQ (reference sequence). After removal of 4 bases from V and 3 bases from J, the junction contained 5 bases not matched to a gene. CDR3 DNA: TGTGCCAGCAGCTCCCCGGGACAGGGGGACTACGAGCAGTACTTC. This sequence encodes CASSSPGQGDYEQYF.

This clonotype was found a few times. The rearrangement uses TRBV19 and TRBJ2-2; D gene ambiguous. Per the germline V gene, CDR1 is LNHDA and CDR2 is SQIVND (reference sequence). The CDR3 spans 14 residues. The V end was cut by 5 bases, the J end by 6 bases, with 13 bases between. The DNA of the CDR3 is TGTGCCAGTAGTGCAAACTGGGAAGCCGGGGAGCTGTTTTTT. Residues: CASSANWEAGELFF.

This clonotype showed up many times. The rearrangement joins TRBV7-2 to TRBJ2-1, with 7 bases lining up with TRBD2. The CDR3 spans 12 residues. V trimming: 1 base; J trimming: 9 bases; junction bases outside the gene matches: 0. CDR1 and CDR2 from the germline V gene are SGHTA and FQGNSA. The chain's CDR3 is CASSLGEGEQFF. CDR3 in DNA: TGTGCCAGCAGCTTAGGGGAGGGTGAGCAGTTCTTC.

V usage is TRBV18 and J usage is TRBJ2-5; no firm D call. The V gene lost 10 bases and the J gene lost 5 bases, with 17 bases spanning the gap. CDR1 KGHSH and CDR2 LQKENI come from the germline V gene. This CDR3 spans 13 amino acids. As DNA, the CDR3 is TGTGCCACCCAAACCTCCCAGGCGGAGACCCAGTACTTC. Translated: CATQTSQAETQYF.

This clonotype showed up many times. V usage is TRBV5-1 and J usage is TRBJ2-1; D possibly corresponds to TRBD1 (5 bases). In germline, CDR1 is SGHRS, CDR2 YFSETQ. The length of the CDR3 is 18 residues. V gave up 0 bases and J gave up 2 bases, with 18 bases separating them. The CDR3 bases are TGCGCCAGCAGCTTGGCGTGGACACAGTTATACCCCTACAATGAGCAGTTCTTC. It is translated as CASSLAWTQLYPYNEQFF.

This clonotype occurred many times. The J gene is TRBJ2-1, the V gene TRBV7-3; a possible D gene is TRBD1 (5 bases). The CDR3 spans 12 residues. Trimming shortened V by 6 bases and J by 6 bases, and 9 bases separated the two germline ends. Germline V lookup: CDR1 SGHTA, CDR2 FQGTGA. The CDR3 sequence: CASRGAGNEQFF. The CDR3 coding sequence is TGTGCCAGCAGAGGGGCTGGCAATGAGCAGTTCTTC.

This clonotype occurred a few times. V usage is TRBV11-2 and J usage is TRBJ1-1; 7 positions match TRBD1. The trim removed 3 bases at V and 5 bases at J, leaving 12 bases unmatched. CDR3 length: 16 amino acids. Germline V CDR1 and CDR2: SGHAT, FQNNGV. The CDR3 sequence: CASSLRGGGARTEAFF. The CDR3 DNA is TGTGCCAGCAGCTTGAGGGGAGGGGGCGCGAGGACTGAAGCTTTCTTT.

This clonotype has only a few counts. This sequence joins TRBV7-6 and TRBJ2-1, with D maybe TRBD2 (5 bases). Germline V gene lookup returns CDR1 SGHVS and CDR2 FNYEAQ. The CDR3 covers 15 residues. V was shortened by 5 bases and J by 1 base, with 12 bases between the two germline ends. The CDR3 DNA reads TGTGCCAGCAGCCCCGGGGTGAGTTCCTACAATGAGCAGTTCTTC. Amino acid sequence: CASSPGVSSYNEQFF. The whole variable domain, filled in from reference TRBV7-6 and TRBJ2-1, reads GAGVSQSPRYKVTKRGQDVALRCDPISGHVSLYWYRQALGQGPEFLTYFNYEAQQDKSGLPNDRFSAERPEGSISTLTIQRTEQRDSAMYRCASSPGVSSYNEQFFGPGTRLTVL.

The table lists this clonotype with many counts. The V and J genes are TRBV27 and TRBJ1-5, with 9 nucleotides matching TRBD1. The length of the CDR3 is 18 residues. The J segment lost 0 bases and the V segment lost 2 bases, leaving 8 bases of the junction unmatched. CDR1 is MNHEY and CDR2 is SMNVEV in the germline V gene (reference sequence). The CDR3 loop is CASSLRTGTGNSNQPQHF. The CDR3 region has the DNA TGTGCCAGCAGTTTAAGAACTGGGACAGGGAATAGCAATCAGCCCCAGCATTTT.

This clonotype was found many times. This chain joins TRBV9 and TRBJ2-1; D may be TRBD2 (5 bases). Deletions cut 7 bases from V and 5 bases from J, with 19 bases between. There are 15 residues in the CDR3. The V gene's germline CDR1 is SGDLS and CDR2 YYNGEE. This CDR3 is CASAPFGGSHNEQFF. CDR3 in DNA: TGTGCCAGCGCGCCCTTTGGAGGCAGCCACAATGAGCAGTTCTTC.

This clonotype has ten or more counts. The chain joins TRBV7-8 to TRBJ2-7, with 10 bases that match TRBD2. The CDR3 runs 14 residues. Germline V CDR1 and CDR2: SGHVS, FQNEAQ. V lost 1 base and J lost 6; bases outside the gene matches: 3. The CDR3 DNA sequence: TGTGCCAGCAGCTTAGTCGCTAGCGGGAGCGAGCAGTACTTC. Translation gives CASSLVASGSEQYF.

This clonotype was seen ten or more times. This chain connects TRBV27 to TRBJ2-7; 7 bases agree with TRBD1. Unmatched junction bases numbered 8, after V lost 9 bases and J lost 0 bases. Germline V CDR1 and CDR2: MNHEY, SMNVEV (reference sequence). The CDR3 runs 14 residues. DNA of the CDR3: TGTGCCAGTAAAGGACAGGAATACTCCTACGAGCAGTACTTC. Its translation: CASKGQEYSYEQYF.

This clonotype showed up just a few times. The V and J genes are TRBV7-3 and TRBJ1-5; 7 bases agree with TRBD1. The CDR3 totals 20 residues. V lost 4 bases, J lost 0 bases, and 18 bases stayed unmatched. Germline CDR1 reads SGHTA; CDR2 reads FQGTGA. CDR3 DNA: TGTGCCAGCAGCTCCTCTCTTTGGGACAGAGAAGATTATAGCAATCAGCCCCAGCATTTT. Protein product: CASSSSLWDREDYSNQPQHF.

This clonotype has at least ten counts. J is TRBJ1-1 and V is TRBV28, with TRBD1 matching over 9 bases. V lost 6 bases and J lost 3; bases outside the gene matches: 8. This CDR3 spans 15 amino acids. Germline loops: CDR1 MDHEN, CDR2 SYDVKM. The CDR3 reads CASSPSGQGYTEAFF. The CDR3 bases are TGTGCCAGCAGCCCGTCGGGACAGGGATACACTGAAGCTTTCTTT. The full variable domain, in which reference TRBV28 and TRBJ1-1 provide the parts outside the CDR3, is DVKVTQSSRYLVKRTGEKVFLECVQDMDHENMFWYRQDPGLGLRLIYFSYDVKMKEKGDIPEGYSVSREKKERFSLILESASTNQTSMYLCASSPSGQGYTEAFFGQGTRLTVV.

This clonotype turned up a few times. This sequence joins TRBV6-5 and TRBJ2-7, with 10 bases aligning to TRBD1. The CDR3 length is 16 residues. Germline assignment: CDR1 MNHEY and CDR2 SVGAGI. The trim removed 2 bases at V and 5 bases at J, leaving 9 bases unmatched. The CDR3 bases are TGTGCCAGCAGTTACGGACAGGGGGTCCTCCTTCACGAGCAGTACTTC. Residues: CASSYGQGVLLHEQYF.